The clone carrying this T cell receptor (beta chain) was counted only a few times. The CDR3 length is 13 residues. V was pared by 1 base and J by 3 bases, with 6 bases between. The germline CDR1 and CDR2 sequences are MNHNS and SASEGT. The repertoire was sequenced with immunoSEQ multiplex PCR; TCRdb's copy has only in-frame clones and lacks some. The data contain some 200,000 clones, 90% to 95% of them singletons. This entry comes from a study of T cell responses to AZD1222 COVID-19 vaccine. This sample comprised peripheral blood, obtained 28 days after the second AZD1222 dose. This clonotype was sampled from an adult who received the AZD1222 COVID-19 vaccine. This rearrangement joins TRBV6-1 to TRBJ2-5; no clear D. The CDR3 is CASSEVWKETQYF. The CDR3 nucleotides are TGTGCCAGCAGTGAAGTTTGGAAAGAGACCCAGTACTTC.